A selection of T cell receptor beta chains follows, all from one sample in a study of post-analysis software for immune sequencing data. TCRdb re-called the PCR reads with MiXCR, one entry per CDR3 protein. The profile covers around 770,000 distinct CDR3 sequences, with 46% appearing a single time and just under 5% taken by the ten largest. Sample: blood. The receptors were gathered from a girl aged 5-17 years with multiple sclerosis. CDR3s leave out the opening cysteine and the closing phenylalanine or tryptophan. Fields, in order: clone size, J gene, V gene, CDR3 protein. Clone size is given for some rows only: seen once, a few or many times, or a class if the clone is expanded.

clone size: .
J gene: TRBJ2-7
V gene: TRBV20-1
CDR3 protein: SASGQLIPYEQY

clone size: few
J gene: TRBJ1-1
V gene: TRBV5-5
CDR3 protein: ASSRDRGLNTEAF

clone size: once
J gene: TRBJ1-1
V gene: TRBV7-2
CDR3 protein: ASSFGTRSEAF

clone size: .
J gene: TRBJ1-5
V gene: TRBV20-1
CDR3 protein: SARGGETGGQPQH

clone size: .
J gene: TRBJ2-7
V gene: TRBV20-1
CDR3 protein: SARDRMNYEQY

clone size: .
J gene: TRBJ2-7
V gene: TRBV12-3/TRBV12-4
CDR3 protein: ASRAGTFYEQY

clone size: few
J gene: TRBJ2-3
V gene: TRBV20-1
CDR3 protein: SASPGLAGYTDTQY

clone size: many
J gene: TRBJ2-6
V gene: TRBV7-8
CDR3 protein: ASSAIPGGGGANVLT

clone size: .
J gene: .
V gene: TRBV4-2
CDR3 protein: ASSQEEWGETYEQY

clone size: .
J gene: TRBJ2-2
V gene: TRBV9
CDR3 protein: ASSVSPGELF

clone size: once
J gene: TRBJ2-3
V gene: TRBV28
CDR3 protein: ASSLGGEGTDMQY

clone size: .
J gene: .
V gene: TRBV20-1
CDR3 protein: SARDGRRAWGYEQY

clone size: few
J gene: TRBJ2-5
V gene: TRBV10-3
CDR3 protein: AISGAGTPQETQY

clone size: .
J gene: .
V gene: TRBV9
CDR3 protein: ASSEGHQPHEQY

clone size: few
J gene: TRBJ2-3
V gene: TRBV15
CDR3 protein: ATSRAPRREGADTQY

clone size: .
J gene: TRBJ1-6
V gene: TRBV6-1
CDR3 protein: ASSEAWTDYNSPLH

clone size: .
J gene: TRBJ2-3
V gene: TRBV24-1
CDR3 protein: ATSDSRGYTDTQY

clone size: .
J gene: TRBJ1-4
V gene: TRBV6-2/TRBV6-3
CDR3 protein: ASSSPWGEKLF

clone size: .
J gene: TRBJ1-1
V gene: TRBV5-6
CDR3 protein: ASSLDSRSDTEAF

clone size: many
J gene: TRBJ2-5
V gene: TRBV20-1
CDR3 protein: SARGPKETQY

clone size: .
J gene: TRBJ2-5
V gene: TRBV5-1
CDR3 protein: ASSFEGTQETQY

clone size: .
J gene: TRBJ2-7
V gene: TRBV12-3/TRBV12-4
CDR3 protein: ASSPLTGPSEEQY

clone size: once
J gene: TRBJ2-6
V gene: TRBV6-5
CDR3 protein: ASSSPAGGSSGANVPT

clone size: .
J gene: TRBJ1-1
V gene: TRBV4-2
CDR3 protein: ASSTRGQGGTEAF

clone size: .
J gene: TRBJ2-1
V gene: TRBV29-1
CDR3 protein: SVEGGVWGIYNEQF

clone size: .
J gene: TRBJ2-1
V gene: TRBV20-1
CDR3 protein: STRTSGNNEQF

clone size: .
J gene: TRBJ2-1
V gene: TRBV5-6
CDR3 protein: ASSLSGVEQF

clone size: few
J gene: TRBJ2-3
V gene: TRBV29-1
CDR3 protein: SVSGTQETDTQY

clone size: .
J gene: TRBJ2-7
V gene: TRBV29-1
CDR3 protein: SVEGQGAHEQY

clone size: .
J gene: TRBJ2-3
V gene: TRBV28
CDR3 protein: ASSFERGRDTQY

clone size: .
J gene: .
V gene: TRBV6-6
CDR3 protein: ASSLQDPLSYEQY

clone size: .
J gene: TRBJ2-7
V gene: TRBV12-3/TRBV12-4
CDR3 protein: ASSLWGLVTYEQY

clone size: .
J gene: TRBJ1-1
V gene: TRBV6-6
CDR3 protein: ASSPPTEMNTEAF

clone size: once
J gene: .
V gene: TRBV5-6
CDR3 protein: ASSVPSGGIFYEQY

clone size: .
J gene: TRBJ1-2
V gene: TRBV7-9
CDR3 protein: ASSSGGDIYGYT

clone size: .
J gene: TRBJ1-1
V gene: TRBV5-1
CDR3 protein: ASSPVPGQMNTEAF

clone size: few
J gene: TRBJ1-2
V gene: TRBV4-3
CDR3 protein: ASSQEFAGGYT

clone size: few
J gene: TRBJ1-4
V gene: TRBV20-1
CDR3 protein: SARDGNRAGEKLF

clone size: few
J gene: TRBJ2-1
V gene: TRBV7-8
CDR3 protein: ASSLGVAGRPDYNEQF

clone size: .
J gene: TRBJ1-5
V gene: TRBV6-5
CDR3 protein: ASREGQHNQPQH

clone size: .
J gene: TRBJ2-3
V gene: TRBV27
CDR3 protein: ASSKAGGPLTQY

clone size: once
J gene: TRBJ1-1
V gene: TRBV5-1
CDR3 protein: ASSHGSQNTEAF

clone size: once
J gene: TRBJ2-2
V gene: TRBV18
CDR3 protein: ASSATSGSHGELF

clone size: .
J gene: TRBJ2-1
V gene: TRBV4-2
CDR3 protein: ASSRKDGTGQF

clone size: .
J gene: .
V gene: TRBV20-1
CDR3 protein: SAKRILRDNEQY